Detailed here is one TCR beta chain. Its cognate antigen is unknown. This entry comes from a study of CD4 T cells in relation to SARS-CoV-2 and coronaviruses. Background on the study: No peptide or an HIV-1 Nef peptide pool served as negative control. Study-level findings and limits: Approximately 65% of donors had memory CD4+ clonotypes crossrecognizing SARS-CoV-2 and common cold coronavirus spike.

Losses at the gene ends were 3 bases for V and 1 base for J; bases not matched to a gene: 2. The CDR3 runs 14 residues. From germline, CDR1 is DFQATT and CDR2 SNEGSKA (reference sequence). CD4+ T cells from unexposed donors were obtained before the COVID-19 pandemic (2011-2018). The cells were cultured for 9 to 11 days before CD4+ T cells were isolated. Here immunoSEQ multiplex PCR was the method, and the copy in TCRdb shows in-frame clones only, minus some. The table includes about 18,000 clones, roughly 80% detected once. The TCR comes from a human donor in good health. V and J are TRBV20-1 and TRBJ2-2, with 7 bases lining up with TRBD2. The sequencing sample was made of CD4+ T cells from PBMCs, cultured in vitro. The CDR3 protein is CSASASGNTGELFF. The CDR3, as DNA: TGCAGTGCTAGTGCTAGCGGGAACACCGGGGAGCTGTTTTTT.